These T cell receptor beta chains were read from a single sample in a study of Ad26.COV2.S vaccination and SARS-CoV-2 variants. The assay was immunoSEQ multiplex PCR, and TCRdb's table has in-frame clones only and misses some. The sample has fewer than 800,000 clones; roughly nine tenths are singletons. Specimen: peripheral blood, collected in a trial of Ad26.COV2.S vaccine versus placebo. The receptors here all came from a person between 18 and 65 years old who received the Ad26.COV2.S COVID-19 vaccine or a placebo. The CDR3 runs from the conserved cysteine through the conserved F or W. D genes are given only for firm matches.

v_call,d_call,j_call,cdr3_aa
TRBV5-1,TRBD1,TRBJ1-4,CASSPTVTGRFSNEKLFF
TRBV5-4,TRBD1,TRBJ1-2,CASSPDRDYGYTF
TRBV5-1,.,TRBJ1-1,CASSLEGHTEAFF
TRBV6-2/TRBV6-3,.,TRBJ1-6,CASSYYNSPLHF
TRBV29-1,.,TRBJ1-4,CSGQDPNEKLFF
TRBV19,TRBD1,TRBJ2-2,CASTGTGRYTGELFF
TRBV19,.,TRBJ1-5,CASTLGGAYQPQHF
TRBV6-6,TRBD1,TRBJ1-1,CASSSPGGVAFF
TRBV7-3,.,TRBJ2-3,CASSLTGLAAQYF
TRBV5-6,TRBD1,TRBJ1-5,CASSWGQGFGNQPQHF
TRBV5-4,.,TRBJ1-1,CASSSTGTGLNTEAFF
TRBV24-1,.,TRBJ2-3,CATSDLVGGTDTQYF
TRBV10-1,.,TRBJ2-1,CASKKLGQFF
TRBV2,TRBD1,TRBJ2-1,CASIQSGGSYNEQFF
TRBV2,TRBD1,TRBJ1-4,CASSAQGANNEKLFF
TRBV7-9,.,TRBJ2-7,CASSSDTYHEQYF
TRBV9,.,TRBJ2-4,CASSVGEWVSKNIQYF
TRBV18,TRBD2,TRBJ2-3,CASSPRDYQSGDTQYF
TRBV6-5,TRBD1,TRBJ1-1,CASSYRTGSTEAFF
TRBV3-1/TRBV3-2,TRBD2,TRBJ2-1,CASSPRGGPYNEQFF
TRBV18,.,TRBJ2-2,CASSPRQGSTGELFF
TRBV13,TRBD2,TRBJ2-1,CASSLIGTSTYNEQFF
TRBV6-2/TRBV6-3,.,TRBJ1-5,CASSYSSWRSDQPQHF
TRBV19,TRBD2,TRBJ2-1,CASHPSGPLWEQFF
TRBV30,.,TRBJ2-7,CAWSEVGWYEQYF
TRBV7-9,TRBD1,TRBJ2-7,CASSQEHRGPTEQYF
TRBV28,.,TRBJ1-5,CASSSPRQGGNQPQHF
TRBV7-2,.,TRBJ2-2,CASRPPPGNGELFF
TRBV7-2,TRBD1,TRBJ2-2,CASSLVAGQGRTGELFF
TRBV19,.,TRBJ2-6,CASSRDTGLAGANVLTF
TRBV6-6,TRBD1,TRBJ2-7,CASSRLGGQGIHEQYF
TRBV3-1/TRBV3-2,TRBD1,TRBJ2-2,CASSQEGQGFSGELFF
TRBV9,.,TRBJ2-7,CASSVGGSPVDYEQYF
TRBV9,.,TRBJ1-2,CASFREGNYGYTF
TRBV12-3/TRBV12-4,.,TRBJ1-6,CASSPIGGPPLHF
TRBV30,.,TRBJ1-2,CACGQSLNYGYTF
TRBV4-2,TRBD1,TRBJ1-1,CATTGAGSTEAFF
TRBV6-5,.,TRBJ1-4,CASRQHGGDEKLFF
TRBV18,.,TRBJ1-1,CASSPLANTEAFF
TRBV10-3,TRBD1,TRBJ2-7,CAISEPGQGGFSEQYF
TRBV5-1,.,TRBJ1-1,CASWRGAGNTEAFF
TRBV7-2,TRBD2,TRBJ2-1,CASTTQRGYEQFF
TRBV2,.,TRBJ1-5,CASSRININQPQHF
TRBV19,TRBD1,TRBJ2-2,CATTGTGLHGELFF
TRBV7-2,TRBD1,TRBJ1-4,CASSFGQGSEKLFF
TRBV19,.,TRBJ2-1,CASSWTGNEQFF
TRBV5-1,.,TRBJ2-1,CASSIDGNNEQFF
TRBV27,.,TRBJ2-7,CASSHLSSGRPWGQTPYEQYF
TRBV11-2,.,TRBJ2-3,CASSWTGGTTDTQYF
TRBV6-6,.,TRBJ1-5,CASTGGTRGPQHF
TRBV29-1,TRBD1,TRBJ2-1,CSVEGGTGLINEQFF
TRBV5-1,.,TRBJ2-3,CASSLRRSEGDTQYF
TRBV4-2,.,TRBJ1-1,CASSQQPGHFTEAFF
TRBV27,.,TRBJ1-5,CASSLSIGSNQPQHF
TRBV4-2,TRBD1,TRBJ2-6,CASSQGTGGPGANVLTF
TRBV27,.,TRBJ2-3,CASSLSGTYGFTDTQYF
TRBV10-2,.,TRBJ2-1,CASTERGGEGDNEQFF